The source of this T cell receptor (beta chain) is a study of T cells after yellow fever vaccination. Making TCR cDNA involved 5'RACE template switching, which added UMIs and a universal primer site. TCRdb itself ran the 5' RACE reads through MiXCR, one entry per CDR3 protein. The table records approximately 31,000 distinct CDR3 sequences, under 12% of them present only once. The sample holds many counts of this clonotype. V lost 0 bases and J 6 bases, leaving 13 bases between the germline ends. CDR1 is SGHRS and CDR2 is YFSETQ in the germline V gene. The CDR3 has 15 amino acids. The sequenced sample was PBMCs, either bulk or a sorted T-cell subset (CD4+, CD8+, memory, or dextramer-sorted; not recorded which), obtained less than 16 days after the first yellow fever vaccination. The V and J genes are TRBV5-1 and TRBJ2-1; D unresolved. This TCR was sampled from a young man who received the YFV17D yellow fever vaccine. CDR3 amino acids: CASSLEVLTANEQFF. As DNA, the CDR3 is TGCGCCAGCAGCTTGGAGGTATTGACGGCCAATGAGCAGTTCTTC.